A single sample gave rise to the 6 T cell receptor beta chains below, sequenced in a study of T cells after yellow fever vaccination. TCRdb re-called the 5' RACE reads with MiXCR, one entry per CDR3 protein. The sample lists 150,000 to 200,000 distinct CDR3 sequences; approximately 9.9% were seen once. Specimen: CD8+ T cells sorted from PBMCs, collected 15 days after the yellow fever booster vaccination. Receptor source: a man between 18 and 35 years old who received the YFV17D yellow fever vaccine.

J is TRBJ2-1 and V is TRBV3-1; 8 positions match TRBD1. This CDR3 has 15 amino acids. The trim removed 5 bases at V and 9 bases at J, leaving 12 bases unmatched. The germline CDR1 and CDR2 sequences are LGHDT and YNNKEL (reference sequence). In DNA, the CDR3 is TGTGCCAGCAGCGCCCGGGACAGGCTTCGTCTTGAGCAGTTCTTC. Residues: CASSARDRLRLEQFF.

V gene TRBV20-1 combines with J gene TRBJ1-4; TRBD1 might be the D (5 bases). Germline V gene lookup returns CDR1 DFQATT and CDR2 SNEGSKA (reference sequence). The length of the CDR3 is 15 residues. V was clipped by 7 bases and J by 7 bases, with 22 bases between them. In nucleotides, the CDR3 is TGCAGTGTCCGGGACGGACGCCATCTTGCTGAAAAACTGTTTTTT. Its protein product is CSVRDGRHLAEKLFF.

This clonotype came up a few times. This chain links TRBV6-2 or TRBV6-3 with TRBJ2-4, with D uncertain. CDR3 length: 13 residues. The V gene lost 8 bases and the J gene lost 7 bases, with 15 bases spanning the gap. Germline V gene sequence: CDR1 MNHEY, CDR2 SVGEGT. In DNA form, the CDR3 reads TGTGCCAGCGCTTCGGGCCTAAGGAACATTCAGTACTTC. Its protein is CASASGLRNIQYF.

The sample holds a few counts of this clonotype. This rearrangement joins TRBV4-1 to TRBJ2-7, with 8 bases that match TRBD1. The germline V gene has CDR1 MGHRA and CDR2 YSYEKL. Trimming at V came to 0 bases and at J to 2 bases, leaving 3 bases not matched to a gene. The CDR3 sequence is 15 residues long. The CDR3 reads CASSQEARGPYEQYV. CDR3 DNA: TGCGCCAGCAGCCAAGAAGCCAGGGGGCCCTACGAGCAGTACGTC.

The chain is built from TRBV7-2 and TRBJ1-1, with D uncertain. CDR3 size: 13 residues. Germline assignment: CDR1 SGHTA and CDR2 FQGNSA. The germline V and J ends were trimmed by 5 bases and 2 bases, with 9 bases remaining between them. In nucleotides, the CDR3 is TGTGCCAGCAGCCCTTGGGAAAACACTGAAGCTTTCTTT. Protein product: CASSPWENTEAFF.

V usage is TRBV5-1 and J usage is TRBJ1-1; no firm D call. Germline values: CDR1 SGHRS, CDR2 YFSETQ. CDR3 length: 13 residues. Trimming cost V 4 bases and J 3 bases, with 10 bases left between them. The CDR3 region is CASSTGVYTEAFF. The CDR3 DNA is TGCGCCAGCAGCACCGGGGTTTACACTGAAGCTTTCTTT.